This T cell receptor (beta chain) was captured by sequencing in a study of high-grade serous ovarian cancer treatment subgroups. Tumor samples were taken before definitive surgery or chemotherapy. This CDR3 region has 11 residues. V was shortened by 4 bases and J by 6 bases, with 6 bases between the two germline ends. Germline-derived CDR1 and CDR2 are SNHLY and FYNNEI. Repertoires were generated with immunoSEQ multiplex PCR, while TCRdb's copy carries only in-frame clones and drops some. Found here are approximately 17,000 clones, roughly two thirds of them singletons; the top ten hold approximately 4.5%. This clone was recorded a few times.

This receptor was taken from a human donor with high-grade serous ovarian cancer. V and J are TRBV2 and TRBJ1-2, with D maybe TRBD1 (5 bases). Sequencing used tumor tissue. In DNA form, the CDR3 reads TGTGCCAGCAGTGTAGGGGATGGCTACACCTTC. Its translation: CASSVGDGYTF.